These 29 T cell receptor beta chains originate from one sample sequenced in a study of patients and donors after allogeneic stem cell transplantation (dated by TCRdb to 2020 to 2021). Receptors were amplified or captured by RT-PCR. Sequencer: NextSeq 550. TCRdb itself trimmed the public reads at Q25 with fastp, ran MiXCR and retained productive beta chains. Each CDR3 protein appears once, grouped with its most common genes and DNA. The sample yields roughly 140,000 distinct CDR3 sequences; approximately 35% were counted once. The ten largest clones add up to about 50% of the sample. The sample consisted of blood, either unsorted or a sorted T cell fraction (not recorded which). Receptors were obtained from a human donor who was either an allogeneic HSCT recipient or a stem cell or donor lymphocyte infusion donor (not recorded which). It is not recorded whose cells these are; they may come from a transplant donor.

The chain is built from TRBV28 and TRBJ2-1, with D possibly TRBD2 on 5 matching bases. Germline CDR1 reads MDHEN; CDR2 reads SYDVKM. V dropped 4 bases and J dropped 3 bases, with 13 bases sitting between them. CDR3 length equals 15 residues. The CDR3 DNA is TGTGCCAGCAGTTCAACCATTCGGGGCTACAATGAGCAGTTCTTC. Translated, it gives CASSSTIRGYNEQFF.

This rearrangement joins TRBV6-5 to TRBJ2-5; D could derive from TRBD1 or TRBD2 (5 bases each). The germline V gene encodes CDR1 MNHEY and CDR2 SVGAGI. CDR3 length: 17 amino acids. V was pared by 0 bases and J by 1 base, with 15 bases between. For the CDR3, the DNA is TGTGCCAGCAGTTACTCGATGACGGGACGCCGCCAAGAGACCCAGTACTTC. Residues: CASSYSMTGRRQETQYF.

This clonotype was seen more than once but under ten times. The chain uses TRBV30 and TRBJ1-1; D gene uncertain. Germline-derived CDR1 and CDR2 are GTSNPN and SVGIG (reference sequence). The length of the CDR3 is 13 residues. V lost 7 bases and J lost 3, with 15 bases in between. DNA for the CDR3: TGTGCCTCGAGGACTGGCGCATACACTGAAGCTTTCTTT. It yields the protein CASRTGAYTEAFF.

The chain couples TRBV28 to TRBJ2-7; D remains ambiguous. CDR1 and CDR2 (germline): MDHEN, SYDVKM. The CDR3 consists of 12 residues. V lost 3 bases, J lost 2 bases, and 5 bases lay in between. The CDR3 loop is CASSFHAYEQYF. As DNA, the CDR3 is TGTGCCAGCAGTTTCCACGCCTACGAGCAGTACTTC. Together with reference TRBV28 and TRBJ2-7, the CDR3 gives the full variable domain: DVKVTQSSRYLVKRTGEKVFLECVQDMDHENMFWYRQDPGLGLRLIYFSYDVKMKEKGDIPEGYSVSREKKERFSLILESASTNQTSMYLCASSFHAYEQYFGPGTRLTVT.

The rearrangement uses TRBV20-1 and TRBJ2-1; 9 bases fit TRBD1. The CDR3 has 15 amino acids. Germline V gene data show CDR1 as DFQATT and CDR2 as SNEGSKA (reference sequence). J gave up 5 bases and V 4 bases, and 9 bases lay outside the gene matches. This CDR3 is CSAILDRGWDNEQFF. The CDR3 DNA sequence: TGCAGTGCTATTCTAGACAGGGGGTGGGACAATGAGCAGTTCTTC.

This clonotype came up a few times. This rearrangement joins TRBV12-3 or TRBV12-4 to TRBJ1-1; TRBD1 might be the D (5 bases). The CDR3 is made up of 15 amino acids. The V end lost 3 bases, the J end lost 7 bases, and 18 bases lay between the germline ends. Here the CDR3 reads CASSFGASPAGEAFF. DNA for the CDR3: TGTGCCAGCAGTTTCGGGGCCTCACCTGCGGGTGAAGCTTTCTTT.

This clonotype was seen more than once but under ten times. The J gene is TRBJ1-6, the V gene TRBV6-5; weak D call: TRBD1 (5 bases). V shed 6 bases and J shed 7 bases, with 19 bases lying between them. Germline loops: CDR1 MNHEY, CDR2 SVGAGI. The CDR3 length is 16 residues. CDR3 region: CASRHEVGTGNSPLHF. In nucleotides, the CDR3 is TGTGCCAGCAGGCACGAAGTTGGGACGGGGAATTCACCCCTCCACTTT.

This clonotype was picked up a small number of times. The gene calls are TRBV14 and TRBJ2-5; unclear D gene. V was shortened by 1 base and J by 0 bases, with 9 bases between the two germline ends. Germline V lookup: CDR1 SGHDN, CDR2 FVKESK. CDR3 length: 15 amino acids. The CDR3 loop is CASSQVGRNQETQYF. CDR3 coding DNA: TGTGCCAGCAGCCAAGTCGGACGGAACCAAGAGACCCAGTACTTC.

This clonotype was found a few times. The chain recombines TRBV27 with TRBJ1-3; D unresolved. V lost 8 bases and J 3 bases, leaving 11 bases between the germline ends. The CDR3 covers 13 residues. Per germline, CDR1 MNHEY and CDR2 SMNVEV (reference sequence). CDR3 sequence (DNA): TGTGCCAGCGCAGCGGAGTTTGGAAACACCATATATTTT. As protein: CASAAEFGNTIYF.

This clonotype was detected only a few times. The V and J genes are TRBV18 and TRBJ2-3; D might be TRBD1 or TRBD2, each matching 5 bases. CDR1 is KGHSH, CDR2 LQKENI, per germline. V shed 2 bases and J shed 0 bases, with 15 bases lying between them. There are 17 residues in the CDR3. The CDR3 DNA reads as TGTGCCAGCTCACCAATCTCGGGGCCGCAGAGCACAGATACGCAGTATTTT. Translating gives CASSPISGPQSTDTQYF.

This clonotype appeared a few times. The chain links TRBV12-3 or TRBV12-4 to TRBJ1-2; D gene ambiguous. The V and J ends lost 2 bases and 8 bases respectively, with 15 bases between them. This CDR3 has 14 residues. CDR3 protein: CASSLSWAESGYTF. Here the CDR3 DNA reads TGTGCCAGCAGTTTAAGCTGGGCAGAGAGCGGCTACACCTTC.

This clonotype was counted a few times. The genes are TRBV9 and TRBJ1-6, with D uncertain. The CDR3 length is 12 residues. Germline-derived CDR1 and CDR2 are SGDLS and YYNGEE. The V end lost 4 bases, the J end lost 7 bases, and 6 bases lay between the germline ends. CDR3 amino acids: CASSLENSPLHF. The CDR3 bases are TGTGCCAGCAGCTTAGAAAATTCACCCCTCCACTTT.

The rearrangement links TRBV12-3 or TRBV12-4 to TRBJ1-1; no definite D call. The CDR3 is 14 residues long. The V end lost 1 base, the J end lost 5 bases, and 11 bases lay between the germline ends. The CDR3 loop is CASSLGWQVTEAFF. The CDR3 nucleotides are TGTGCCAGCAGTTTAGGGTGGCAGGTGACTGAAGCTTTCTTT.

This clonotype has more than one count but fewer than ten. In nucleotides, the CDR3 is TGCGCCAGCAGCTTGGTTTCAGCTCAAGAGACCCAGTACTTC. Translation: CASSLVSAQETQYF. V gene TRBV5-1 combines with J gene TRBJ2-5; D call uncertain. The V gene lost 0 bases and the J gene lost 2 bases, with 8 bases spanning the gap. The CDR3 runs to 14 residues. CDR1 is SGHRS and CDR2 is YFSETQ in the germline V gene.

This clonotype was counted only a few times. The rearrangement links TRBV9 to TRBJ1-5, with 11 bases fitting TRBD1. The CDR3 runs 18 residues. Germline values: CDR1 SGDLS, CDR2 YYNGEE. After removal of 1 base from V and 0 bases from J, the junction contained 6 bases not matched to a gene. The CDR3 DNA reads as TGTGCCAGCAGCGTATGGGGACAGGGGGTTTATAGCAATCAGCCCCAGCATTTT. This encodes CASSVWGQGVYSNQPQHF. Supplemented by reference TRBV9 and TRBJ1-5, the full variable domain reads DSGVTQTPKHLITATGQRVTLRCSPRSGDLSVYWYQQSLDQGLQFLIQYYNGEERAKGNILERFSAQQFPDLHSELNLSSLELGDSALYFCASSVWGQGVYSNQPQHFGDGTRLSIL.

The J gene is TRBJ1-2, the V gene TRBV7-2; tentative D call: TRBD1 (6 bases). Germline-derived CDR1 and CDR2 are SGHTA and FQGNSA. The V end lost 1 base, the J end lost 5 bases, and 14 bases lay between the germline ends. The CDR3 runs 15 residues. This CDR3 is CASSLGQGLGYGYTF. DNA for the CDR3: TGTGCCAGCAGCTTAGGTCAGGGGCTGGGGTATGGCTACACCTTC.

This clonotype has just one count. The J gene is TRBJ2-3, the V gene TRBV4-2; 12 positions match TRBD2. This CDR3 has 16 residues. With 3 bases clipped from V and 6 bases from J, the junction kept 7 bases outside the gene matches. Germline CDR1 and CDR2: LGHNA and YNFKEQ. The CDR3 loop reads CASSHASGTSGDTQYF. The CDR3 DNA reads TGTGCCAGCAGCCATGCTAGTGGGACTAGCGGGGATACGCAGTATTTT.

The chain is built from TRBV9 and TRBJ1-6; 10 bases map to TRBD1. The germline CDR1 and CDR2 sequences are SGDLS and YYNGEE. J gave up 10 bases and V 3 bases, and 4 bases lay outside the gene matches. This CDR3 is 14 amino acids long. The CDR3 DNA reads TGTGCCAGCAGCGAGACAGGGGGCTGGTCACCCCTCCACTTT. It translates to CASSETGGWSPLHF.

The chain is built from TRBV7-2 and TRBJ2-1; D may be TRBD2 (7 bases). CDR3 length equals 16 residues. V was shortened by 1 base and J by 4 bases, with 14 bases between the two germline ends. Germline V gene data show CDR1 as SGHTA and CDR2 as FQGNSA. The CDR3 sequence: CASSLVSGGHYNEQFF. DNA of the CDR3: TGTGCCAGCAGCTTAGTGTCGGGGGGACATTACAATGAGCAGTTCTTC. The full variable domain, in which reference TRBV7-2 and TRBJ2-1 provide the parts outside the CDR3, is GAGVSQSPSNKVTEKGKDVELRCDPISGHTALYWYRQSLGQGLEFLIYFQGNSAPDKSGLPSDRFSAERTGGSVSTLTIQRTQQEDSAVYLCASSLVSGGHYNEQFFGPGTRLTVL.

The rearrangement links TRBV15 to TRBJ1-1; D unclear. The CDR3 contains 13 residues. From germline, CDR1 is LNHNV and CDR2 YYDKDF (reference sequence). The germline V and J ends were trimmed by 0 bases and 5 bases, with 7 bases remaining between them. As DNA, the CDR3 is TGTGCCACCAGCAGAGAGGGAGGAACTGAAGCTTTCTTT. Translating gives CATSREGGTEAFF.

The chain carries TRBV29-1 and TRBJ1-1; D is ambiguous. The CDR3 contains 12 residues. The V and J ends lost 2 bases and 7 bases respectively, with 11 bases between them. Germline CDR1 SQVTM, CDR2 ANQGSEA. Here the CDR3 reads CSVESAGGEAFF. The CDR3 DNA follows: TGCAGCGTTGAATCGGCCGGAGGTGAAGCTTTCTTT.

This clonotype was seen only a few times. The chain recombines TRBV7-2 with TRBJ1-5; D call uncertain. Trimming cost V 4 bases and J 0 bases, with 7 bases left between them. CDR3 size: 14 residues. CDR1 and CDR2 from the germline V gene are SGHTA and FQGNSA. The CDR3: CASSSTDSNQPQHF. CDR3 nucleotides: TGTGCCAGCAGCTCGACGGATAGCAATCAGCCCCAGCATTTT.

Only one count was recorded for this clonotype. This rearrangement joins TRBV4-3 to TRBJ2-2, with D perhaps being TRBD1 or TRBD2 (6 bases each). Germline V gives CDR1 LGHNA, CDR2 YSLEER. V was cut by 5 bases and J by 7 bases, with 17 bases left in between. The CDR3 runs to 15 residues. The DNA of the CDR3 is TGCGCCAGCAGCACCCTGGGGGGCGGCGGCGGGGAGCTGTTTTTT. This codes for CASSTLGGGGGELFF.

In its sample, this clonotype was seen once. This likely comes from a read error, as the CDR3 has no conserved phenylalanine or tryptophan at its end. The rearrangement links TRBV13 to TRBJ1-3, with D unresolved. Germline V gene sequence: CDR1 PRHDT, CDR2 FYEKMQ (reference sequence). Trimming took 6 bases from V and 0 from J, leaving 18 bases between them. The CDR3 consists of 17 residues. Written as DNA, the CDR3 is TGTGCCAGCAGTTTATCACCTTCACCCTCCTCTGGAAACACCATATATTTG. This sequence encodes CASSLSPSPSSGNTIYL.

The chain carries TRBV12-3 or TRBV12-4 and TRBJ1-1; 7 nucleotides line up with TRBD1. The CDR3 runs to 13 residues. The junction had 7 bases not matched to a gene; V was cut back by 7 bases and J by 5 bases. For the CDR3, the DNA is TGTGCCAGCACCCGACAGGGAGGGACTGAAGCTTTCTTT. This translates into CASTRQGGTEAFF.

The V gene is TRBV5-6, the J gene TRBJ2-5; a possible D gene is TRBD2 (5 bases). The CDR3 loop spans 13 amino acids. Per germline, CDR1 SGHDT and CDR2 YYEEEE. V was pared by 1 base and J by 4 bases, with 8 bases between. The CDR3 DNA reads TGTGCCAGCAGCTTGTCACTAGTAGAGACCCAGTACTTC. Residues: CASSLSLVETQYF.

The V and J genes are TRBV2 and TRBJ1-4, with D unclear. The CDR3 totals 14 residues. Germline lookup yields CDR1 SNHLY and CDR2 FYNNEI. Trimming took 5 bases from V and 5 from J, leaving 12 bases between them. This CDR3 reads CASSLDGENEKLFF. The CDR3 nucleotides read TGTGCCAGCAGTTTGGACGGAGAGAATGAAAAACTGTTTTTT.

The rearrangement joins TRBV3-1 to TRBJ2-2; D might be TRBD2 (6 bases). V lost 2 bases, J lost 6 bases, and 19 bases lay in between. The CDR3 consists of 17 residues. In germline, CDR1 is LGHDT, CDR2 YNNKEL (reference sequence). For the CDR3, the DNA is TGTGCCAGCAGCCAATTAACCGGGACTTCAGTTCCCGGGGAGCTGTTTTTT. Translating gives CASSQLTGTSVPGELFF.

The chain joins TRBV5-1 to TRBJ1-1; unclear D gene. From germline, CDR1 is SGHRS and CDR2 YFSETQ. Trimming stripped 4 bases from V and 0 bases from J, with 13 bases between. This CDR3 is 15 amino acids long. CDR3 DNA: TGCGCCAGCAGCCCCGTTTGGAGAATGAACACTGAAGCTTTCTTT. This translates into CASSPVWRMNTEAFF.